The T cell receptor beta chain described here comes from a study of T-cell memory formation after mild COVID-19. Overall study findings and caveats: Certain responding clones were present in pre-infection memory, suggesting participation of cross-reactive memory.

5'RACE primed from the constant segment yielded TCR alpha and TCR beta cDNA libraries bearing sample barcodes and UMIs. Each CDR3 protein is one row after TCRdb ran MiXCR on the 5' RACE reads. The repertoire consists of fewer than 250,000 distinct CDR3 sequences, with roughly a tenth occurring once and the leading ten covering roughly 3.2%. V lost 5 bases, J lost 8 bases, and 8 bases stayed unmatched. The CDR3 covers 16 residues. On this clonotype itself: Antigen unknown.

The rearrangement links TRBV12-3 or TRBV12-4 to TRBJ1-6; 11 nucleotides agree with TRBD1. The receptor's source is a man aged 18 to 35 who had mild COVID-19 (a few samples of this study predate the infection). Cell type and time point are not known. The specimen sequenced was PBMCs or a T cell subset sorted from them (not recorded which). The CDR3 loop is CASSPGTGGADSPLHF. CDR3 in DNA: TGTGCCAGCAGTCCCGGGACAGGGGGAGCGGATTCACCCCTCCACTTT.